This T cell receptor beta chain was identified during a study of blood T cell repertoires in COVID-19 (TCRdb year 2020). Context from the whole study: Collaborator samples came from the United States, Italy and Spain and covered acute and convalescent phases of COVID-19. HLA class I and class II types, where available, came from metadata supplied by the sample provider rather than from assay-based typing. The material from the prospective study consisted of cDNA or gDNA derived from T cells, B-cell-depleted T cells, or PBMCs. Samples came from the ongoing ImmuneRACE study (first 160 participants) plus 1,254 subjects from 6 global collaborators. Subjects who had been exposed to COVID-19, were actively infected with it, or had recovered from it provided the deeply sampled blood TCRbeta repertoires that made up the dataset. The repertoires were released in a freely available public database intended as a resource for research on the immune response to SARS-CoV-2. Sample metadata almost always included a de-identified subject ID, COVID-19 status, age in years and sex.

The CDR3 numbers 12 residues from cysteine through phenylalanine. The CDR3 DNA has 36 bases and is translated from base 1. Trimming takes 2 bases from V and 3 bases from J, and the germline ends sit 4 bases apart. Summary of the overall study and its limitations: The amount of clinical and demographic metadata varied by source and participant and was provided uncurated.

Participants in the prospective study were enrolled through a virtual design, were aged about 18 to 89 years, and lived in roughly 26 United States geographic areas. To assign participants to cohorts, the prospective study relied on clinical history that participants themselves reported in a screening survey and a study questionnaire. Recovered participants in ImmuneRACE Cohort 3 were defined as having two consecutive negative NP/OP PCR tests, clearance from a healthcare professional, or resolution of symptoms. In the prospective study, mobile phlebotomists collected whole blood, serum and a nasopharyngeal or oropharyngeal swab from each participant. Participants in the prospective study had the option to provide additional blood draws and questionnaires over an approximately 2-month period. Prospective study blood samples were shipped either frozen or at room temperature before DNA extraction.

About this clone: The antigen this receptor binds is unknown. Per-nucleotide qualities are absent, and no much larger clonotype sits a single base away.

TCRbeta CDR3 regions were amplified from genomic DNA by means of the immunoSEQ Assay, a bias-controlled multiplex PCR. The published analysis was carried out like this. The number of nucleated cells in each sample was estimated from the amplification of reference gene primers within the assay. Sequence reads were collapsed and filtered to measure the absolute abundance of every unique TCRbeta CDR3 rearrangement. For each sample, productive Simpson clonality was calculated by taking the square root of Simpson's diversity index across productive rearrangements. This immuneACCESS table, as held by TCRdb, lists in-frame sequences with V and J called but not all clones. Of the missing ones, under half trace to an unresolved V gene in checked studies; the others have no known cause. V, J and clone size were drawn from that table, and D and trimming were deduced from the DNA. This sample comprises 240,000 or so clones, roughly 83% of them detected only once. About 2.1% of the sample is in the top ten clones.

The chain is made from TRBV12-3 or TRBV12-4 and TRBJ1-1; the D gene identity is not certain. Sample: PBMCs or T cells enriched from blood (not recorded which). The clonotype originates from a woman aged 45-65 years who had recovered from COVID-19. The CDR3 protein: CASSLSYTEAFF. The bases read TGTGCCAGCAGTTTATCCTACACTGAAGCTTTCTTT.